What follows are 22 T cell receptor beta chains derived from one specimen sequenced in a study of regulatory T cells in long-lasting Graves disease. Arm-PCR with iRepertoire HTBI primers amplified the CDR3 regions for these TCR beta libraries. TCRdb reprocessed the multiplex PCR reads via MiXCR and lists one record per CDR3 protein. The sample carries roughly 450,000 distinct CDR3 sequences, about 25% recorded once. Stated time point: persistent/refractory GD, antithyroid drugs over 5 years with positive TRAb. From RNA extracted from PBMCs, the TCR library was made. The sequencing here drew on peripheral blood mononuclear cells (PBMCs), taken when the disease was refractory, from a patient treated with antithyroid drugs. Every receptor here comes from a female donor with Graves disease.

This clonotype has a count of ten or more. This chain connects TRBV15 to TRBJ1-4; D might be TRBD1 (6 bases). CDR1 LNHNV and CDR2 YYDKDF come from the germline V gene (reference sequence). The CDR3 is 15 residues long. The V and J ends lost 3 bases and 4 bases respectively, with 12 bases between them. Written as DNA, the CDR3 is TGTGCCACCAGCAGTCAGGACAGTGATAATGAAAAACTGTTTTTT. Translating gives CATSSQDSDNEKLFF.

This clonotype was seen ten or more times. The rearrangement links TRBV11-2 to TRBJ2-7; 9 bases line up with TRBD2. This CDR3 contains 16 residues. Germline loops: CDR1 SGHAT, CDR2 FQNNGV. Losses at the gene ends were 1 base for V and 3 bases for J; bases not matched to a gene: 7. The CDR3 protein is CASSLGSASGIYEQYF. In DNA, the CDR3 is TGTGCCAGCAGCTTAGGTAGTGCTAGCGGGATCTACGAGCAGTACTTC.

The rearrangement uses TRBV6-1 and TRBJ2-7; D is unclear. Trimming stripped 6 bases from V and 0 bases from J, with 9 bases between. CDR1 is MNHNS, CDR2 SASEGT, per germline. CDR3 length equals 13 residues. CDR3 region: CASRQPGSYEQYF. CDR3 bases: TGTGCCAGCAGACAGCCGGGCTCCTACGAGCAGTACTTC.

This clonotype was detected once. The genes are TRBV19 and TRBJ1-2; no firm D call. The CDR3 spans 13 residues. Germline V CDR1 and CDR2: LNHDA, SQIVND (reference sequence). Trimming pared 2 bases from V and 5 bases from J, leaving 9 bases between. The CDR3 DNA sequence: TGTGCCAGTAGTATACAGGTCGGGTATGGCTACACCTTC. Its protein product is CASSIQVGYGYTF.

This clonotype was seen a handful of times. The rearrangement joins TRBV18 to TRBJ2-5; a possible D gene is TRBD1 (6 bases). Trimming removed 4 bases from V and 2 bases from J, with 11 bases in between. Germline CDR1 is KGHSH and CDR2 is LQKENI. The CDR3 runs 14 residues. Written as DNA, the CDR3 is TGTGCCAGCTCACAGGCCGGGACACAAGAGACCCAGTACTTC. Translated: CASSQAGTQETQYF.

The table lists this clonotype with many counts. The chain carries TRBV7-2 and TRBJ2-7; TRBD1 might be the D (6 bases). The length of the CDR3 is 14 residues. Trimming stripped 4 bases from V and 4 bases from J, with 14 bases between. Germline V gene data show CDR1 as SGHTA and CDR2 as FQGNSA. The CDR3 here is CASSSPLQGYEQYF. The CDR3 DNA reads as TGTGCCAGCAGCTCGCCTCTACAGGGTTACGAGCAGTACTTC.

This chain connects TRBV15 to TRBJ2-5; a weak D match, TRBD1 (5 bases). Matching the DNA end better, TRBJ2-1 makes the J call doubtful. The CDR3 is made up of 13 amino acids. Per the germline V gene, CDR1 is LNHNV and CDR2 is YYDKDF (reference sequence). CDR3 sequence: CATSKTRVDEQFF. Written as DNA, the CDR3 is TGTGCCACCAGCAAAACCAGGGTGGATGAGCAGTTCTTC.

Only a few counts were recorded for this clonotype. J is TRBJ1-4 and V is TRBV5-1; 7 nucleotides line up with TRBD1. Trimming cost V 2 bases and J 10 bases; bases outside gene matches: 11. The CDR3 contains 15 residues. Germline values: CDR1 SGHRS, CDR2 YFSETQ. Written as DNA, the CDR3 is TGCGCCAGCAGCTTTACCGACAGGGACATTCGAAAACTGTTTTTT. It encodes CASSFTDRDIRKLFF.

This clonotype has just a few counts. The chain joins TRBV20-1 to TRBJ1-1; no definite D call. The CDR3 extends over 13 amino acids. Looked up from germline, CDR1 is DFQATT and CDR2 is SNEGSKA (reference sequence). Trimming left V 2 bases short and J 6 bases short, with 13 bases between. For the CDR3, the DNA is TGCAGTGCTAGAAATCCGGGTTCCCCTGAAGCTTTCTTT. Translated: CSARNPGSPEAFF.

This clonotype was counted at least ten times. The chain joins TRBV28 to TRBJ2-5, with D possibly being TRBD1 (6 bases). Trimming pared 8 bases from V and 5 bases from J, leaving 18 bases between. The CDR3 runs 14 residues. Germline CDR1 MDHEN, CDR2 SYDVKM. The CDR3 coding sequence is TGTGCCAGCGGCCTTGCAGGGGAGTCCGAGACCCAGTACTTC. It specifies CASGLAGESETQYF.

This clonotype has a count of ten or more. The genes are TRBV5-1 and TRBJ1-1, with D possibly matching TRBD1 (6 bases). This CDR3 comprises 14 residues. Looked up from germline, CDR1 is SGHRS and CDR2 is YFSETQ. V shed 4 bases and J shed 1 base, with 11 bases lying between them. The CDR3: CASSPGHANTEAFF. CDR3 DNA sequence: TGCGCCAGCAGCCCGGGACACGCGAACACTGAAGCTTTCTTT.

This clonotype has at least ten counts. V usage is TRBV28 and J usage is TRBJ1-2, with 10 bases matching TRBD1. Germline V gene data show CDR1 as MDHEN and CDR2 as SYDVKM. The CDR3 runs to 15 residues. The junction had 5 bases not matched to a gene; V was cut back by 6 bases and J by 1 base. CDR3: CASSPGQGVNYGYTF. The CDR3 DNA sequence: TGTGCCAGCAGCCCCGGACAGGGGGTTAACTATGGCTACACCTTC.

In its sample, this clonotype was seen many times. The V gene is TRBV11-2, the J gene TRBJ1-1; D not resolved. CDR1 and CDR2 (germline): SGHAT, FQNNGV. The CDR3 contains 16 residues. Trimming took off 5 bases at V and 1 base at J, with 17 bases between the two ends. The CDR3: CASSLRSIQRNTEAFF. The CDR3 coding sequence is TGTGCCAGCAGCCTTAGGTCCATCCAGAGGAACACTGAAGCTTTCTTT. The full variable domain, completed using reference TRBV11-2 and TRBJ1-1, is EAGVAQSPRYKIIEKRQSVAFWCNPISGHATLYWYQQILGQGPKLLIQFQNNGVVDDSQLPKDRFSAERLKGVDSTLKIQPAKLEDSAVYLCASSLRSIQRNTEAFFGQGTRLTVV.

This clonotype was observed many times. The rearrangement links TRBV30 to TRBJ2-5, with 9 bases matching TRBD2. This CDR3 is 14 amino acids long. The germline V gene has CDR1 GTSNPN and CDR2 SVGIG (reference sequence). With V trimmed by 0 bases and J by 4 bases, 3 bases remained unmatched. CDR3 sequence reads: CAWSVLLAGETQYF. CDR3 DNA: TGTGCCTGGAGTGTACTACTAGCGGGAGAGACCCAGTACTTC.

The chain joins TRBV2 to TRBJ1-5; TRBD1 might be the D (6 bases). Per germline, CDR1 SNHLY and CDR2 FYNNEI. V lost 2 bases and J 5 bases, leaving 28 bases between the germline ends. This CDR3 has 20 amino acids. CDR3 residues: CASSETLMLRNRDADQPQHF. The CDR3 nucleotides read TGTGCCAGCAGTGAAACCCTGATGCTCAGAAACAGGGATGCCGATCAGCCCCAGCATTTT.

In nucleotides, the CDR3 is TGTGCCAGTAGAGGGCCATCTGGCAATCCTGAAGCTTTCTTT. It codes for CASRGPSGNPEAFF. V and J are TRBV19 and TRBJ1-1; no definite D call. The CDR3 spans 14 residues. CDR1 is LNHDA, CDR2 SQIVND, per germline (reference sequence). The ends were cut back, 6 bases at V and 6 bases at J, with 17 bases in the middle. Together with reference TRBV19 and TRBJ1-1, the CDR3 gives the full variable domain: DGGITQSPKYLFRKEGQNVTLSCEQNLNHDAMYWYRQDPGQGLRLIYYSQIVNDFQKGDIAEGYSVSREKKESFPLTVTSAQKNPTAFYLCASRGPSGNPEAFFGQGTRLTVV.

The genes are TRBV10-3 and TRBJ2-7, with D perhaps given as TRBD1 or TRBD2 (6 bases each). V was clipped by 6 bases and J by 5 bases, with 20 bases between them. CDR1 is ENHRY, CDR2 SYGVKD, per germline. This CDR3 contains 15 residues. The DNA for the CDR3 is TGTGCCATCAGGGGGGGCCCAGGCGGAAAGAACGAGCAGTACTTC. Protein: CAIRGGPGGKNEQYF.

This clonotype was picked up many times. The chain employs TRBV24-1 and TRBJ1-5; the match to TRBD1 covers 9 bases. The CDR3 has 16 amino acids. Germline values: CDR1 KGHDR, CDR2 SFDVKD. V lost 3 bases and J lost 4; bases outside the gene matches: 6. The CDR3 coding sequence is TGTGCCACCAGTGATCCTACAGGGGGCCGGAATCAGCCCCAGCATTTT. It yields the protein CATSDPTGGRNQPQHF.

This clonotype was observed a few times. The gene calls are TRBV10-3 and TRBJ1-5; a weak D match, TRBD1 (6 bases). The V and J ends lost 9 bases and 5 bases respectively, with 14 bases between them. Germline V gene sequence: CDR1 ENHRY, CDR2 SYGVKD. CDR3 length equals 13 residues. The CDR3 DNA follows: TGTGCCATTAACTCGGAGGGGGATCAGCCCCAGCATTTT. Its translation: CAINSEGDQPQHF.

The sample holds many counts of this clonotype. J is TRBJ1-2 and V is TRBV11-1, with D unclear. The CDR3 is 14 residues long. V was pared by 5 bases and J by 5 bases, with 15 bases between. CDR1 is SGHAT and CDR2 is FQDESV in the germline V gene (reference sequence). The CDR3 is CASSLGRAGYGYTF. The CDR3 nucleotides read TGTGCCAGCAGCCTGGGAAGGGCTGGGTATGGCTACACCTTC.

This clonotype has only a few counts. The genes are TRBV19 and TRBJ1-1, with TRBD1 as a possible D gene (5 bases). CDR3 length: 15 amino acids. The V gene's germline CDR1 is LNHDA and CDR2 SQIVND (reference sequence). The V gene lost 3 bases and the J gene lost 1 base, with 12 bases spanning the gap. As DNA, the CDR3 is TGTGCCAGTAGTATTGAGGGGTTACGGAACACTGAAGCTTTCTTT. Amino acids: CASSIEGLRNTEAFF.

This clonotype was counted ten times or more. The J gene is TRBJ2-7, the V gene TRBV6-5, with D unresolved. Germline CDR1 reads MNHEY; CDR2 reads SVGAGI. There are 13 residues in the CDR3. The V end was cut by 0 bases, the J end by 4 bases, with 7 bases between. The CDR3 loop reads CASSYSRLYEQYF. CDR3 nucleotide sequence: TGTGCCAGCAGTTACTCGAGGTTGTACGAGCAGTACTTC.